This T cell receptor beta chain was found in a study of blood T cell repertoires in COVID-19. Study as a whole: Whether acute or convalescent, the COVID-19 samples came from the United States, Italy and Spain. Sources were T cells, B-cell-depleted T cells, or PBMCs; the material itself was cDNA or gDNA.

Original data processing: Reference gene primer amplification gave estimated nucleated cell counts. The data were produced by immunoSEQ multiplex PCR, yet TCRdb's version contains in-frame clones alone and is incomplete. The V and J calls and clone size were taken over from that table, and D and trimming were inferred from the DNA. The repertoire holds a few hundred thousand clones, with roughly nine tenths as singletons. Self-reported history from a screening survey and questionnaire set each donor's cohort. The clonotype comes from a human donor in a cohort exposed to, infected with or recovered from COVID-19 (not recorded which). The donor label of this sample is uncertain. Sequenced sample: PBMCs or T cells enriched from blood (not recorded which).

The CDR3, as DNA: TGTGCCAGCAGCCCTGGACTAGCGGGGGGGCAGGAGCAGTTCTTC. The encoded protein is CASSPGLAGGQEQFF. The V gene is TRBV7-9, the J gene TRBJ2-1, with 15 bases matching TRBD2. Per the germline V gene, CDR1 is SEHNR and CDR2 is FQNEAQ (reference sequence). The V gene end was trimmed by 5 bases and the J gene end by 10 bases; junction bases not matched to a gene: 6. This CDR3 contains 15 residues. Combining the CDR3 with reference TRBV7-9 and TRBJ2-1 gives the whole variable domain DTGVSQNPRHKITKRGQNVTFRCDPISEHNRLYWYRQTLGQGPEFLTYFQNEAQLEKSRLLSDRFSAERPKGSFSTLEIQRTEQGDSAMYLCASSPGLAGGQEQFFGPGTRLTVL.